This passage covers 29 T cell receptor beta chains from one sample sequenced in a study of glioma-infiltrating T cells (dated by TCRdb to 2016 to 2017). Sequencing instrument: Illumina MiSeq. The iRepertoire nested amplicon-rescue multiplex PCR (arm-PCR) platform was used to amplify TCR alpha and beta CDR3 regions from RNA. The public reads were run again by TCRdb, first through fastp at Q25 and then through MiXCR, and only productive beta chains were kept. Rows with one shared CDR3 protein collapse into an entry with the most common genes and DNA. The sample table holds approximately 400,000 distinct CDR3 sequences, of which about two fifths were seen once. Jointly, the top ten make up approximately 12% of the sample. Sequenced: glioma tissue, nonneoplastic brain tissue, or PBMCs (not recorded which). The receptors here all came from a human donor with low-grade glioma or glioblastoma, undergoing nonglioma brain surgery, or in good health (not recorded which).

This chain uses TRBV28 with TRBJ1-6; D remains ambiguous. The germline V gene encodes CDR1 MDHEN and CDR2 SYDVKM. Trimming shortened V by 4 bases and J by 6 bases, and 7 bases separated the two germline ends. There are 13 residues in the CDR3. The CDR3 DNA reads TGTGCCAGCAGTTATGACCCTAATTCACCCCTCCACTTT. Translation gives CASSYDPNSPLHF.

The chain employs TRBV11-3 and TRBJ2-1, with TRBD2 identical over 11 bases. This CDR3 comprises 14 residues. The germline V gene encodes CDR1 SGHNT and CDR2 YENEEA. V was clipped by 6 bases and J by 9 bases; unmatched bases: 7. CDR3 DNA sequence: TGTGCCAGCAGTCGTAGCGGGAGGGCCGGTGAGCAGTTCTTC. It encodes CASSRSGRAGEQFF.

The chain links TRBV12-3 or TRBV12-4 to TRBJ2-1; D is unclear. This CDR3 spans 13 amino acids. V shed 6 bases and J shed 3 bases, with 9 bases lying between them. The CDR3 loop reads CASSLADYNEQFF. CDR3 DNA sequence: TGTGCCAGCAGCCTCGCTGACTACAATGAGCAGTTCTTC.

This clonotype has a handful of counts. The genes are TRBV10-3 and TRBJ2-7; no clear D gene. The V gene's germline CDR1 is ENHRY and CDR2 SYGVKD. V was cut by 0 bases and J by 3 bases, with 6 bases left in between. This CDR3 spans 13 amino acids. The CDR3 loop is CAISESSNYEQYF. The CDR3 DNA reads TGTGCCATCAGTGAGTCCTCTAACTACGAGCAGTACTTC.

This sequence joins TRBV4-2 and TRBJ2-3; D is ambiguous. The CDR3 runs 14 residues. V lost 0 bases and J 2 bases, leaving 6 bases between the germline ends. Germline CDR1 reads LGHNA; CDR2 reads YNFKEQ. This chain's CDR3 is CASSQEILTDTQYF. Here the CDR3 DNA reads TGTGCCAGCAGCCAAGAGATTCTCACAGATACGCAGTATTTT.

This clonotype was picked up a small number of times. V gene TRBV6-2 or TRBV6-3 combines with J gene TRBJ2-7; 8 bases map to TRBD2. CDR1 is MNHEY, CDR2 SVGEGT, per germline. Unmatched junction bases numbered 11, after V lost 5 bases and J lost 2 bases. CDR3 size: 16 residues. CDR3 in amino acids: CASSDPRVAGTYEQYF. The CDR3 DNA reads TGTGCCAGCAGTGACCCAAGGGTAGCGGGAACCTACGAGCAGTACTTC.

Concerning this clonotype: The junction departs from germline at one end; a sequencing error may be responsible. The rearrangement joins TRBV20-1 to TRBJ2-5; TRBD2 agrees at 12 bases. There are 16 residues in the CDR3. Germline V gene lookup returns CDR1 DFQATT and CDR2 SNEGSKA (reference sequence). The CDR3 sequence: CSARAMTSGSRETQYF. In nucleotides, the CDR3 is TGCAGTGCCAGAGCCATGACTAGCGGGAGCCGTGAGACCCAGTACTTC.

CDR3 DNA sequence: TGTGCCAGTAGTATCGGCTCCCGGATTGGTGACGAGCAGTACTTC. This codes for CASSIGSRIGDEQYF. The chain joins TRBV19 to TRBJ2-7; no clear D gene. This CDR3 comprises 15 residues. In germline, CDR1 is LNHDA, CDR2 SQIVND (reference sequence). V was shortened by 3 bases and J by 5 bases, with 17 bases between the two germline ends. Combining the CDR3 with reference TRBV19 and TRBJ2-7 gives the whole variable domain DGGITQSPKYLFRKEGQNVTLSCEQNLNHDAMYWYRQDPGQGLRLIYYSQIVNDFQKGDIAEGYSVSREKKESFPLTVTSAQKNPTAFYLCASSIGSRIGDEQYFGPGTRLTVT.

As to this clonotype: This may be a read error: a much more frequent sequence differs by one nucleotide. The V gene is TRBV20-1, the J gene TRBJ2-3, with TRBD2 identical over 10 bases. Per germline, CDR1 DFQATT and CDR2 SNEGSKA (reference sequence). The CDR3 runs 18 residues. The DNA of the CDR3 is TGCAGTGCTAGAGATCCAGAGGCAACTAGCGGGGACACAGATACGCGGTATTTT. Translation gives CSARDPEATSGDTDTRYF.

The chain employs TRBV24-1 and TRBJ2-3, with 12 bases lining up with TRBD2. The ends lost 2 bases at V and 2 bases at J; junction bases unmatched: 4. Looked up from germline, CDR1 is KGHDR and CDR2 is SFDVKD. The CDR3 contains 17 residues. In DNA form, the CDR3 reads TGTGCCACCAGTGATTCCAGACTAGCGGGAGACACAGATACGCAGTATTTT. Its protein product is CATSDSRLAGDTDTQYF.

The V call is TRBV4-2, the J call TRBJ1-4, with D perhaps TRBD1 (5 bases). Germline CDR1 reads LGHNA; CDR2 reads YNFKEQ. Trimming took off 4 bases at V and 4 bases at J, with 16 bases between the two ends. The CDR3 has 16 amino acids. The CDR3 sequence is CASSRRAGILNEKLFF. CDR3 nucleotides: TGTGCCAGCAGCCGCCGGGCAGGGATCCTTAATGAAAAACTGTTTTTT.

At least ten counts were recorded for this clonotype. The rearrangement links TRBV28 to TRBJ2-5; D is uncertain. The CDR3 has 16 amino acids. V lost 3 bases to trimming and J lost 5 bases, with 19 bases between them. Germline CDR1 MDHEN, CDR2 SYDVKM. The CDR3: CASSLLGLHSKETQYF. The CDR3 bases are TGTGCCAGCAGTTTGTTGGGCTTGCATTCAAAGGAGACCCAGTACTTC.

The chain has TRBV20-1 and TRBJ2-7; tentatively, D is TRBD2 (6 bases). The V end was cut by 5 bases, the J end by 1 base, with 18 bases between. The CDR3 covers 15 residues. Per the germline V gene, CDR1 is DFQATT and CDR2 is SNEGSKA (reference sequence). The CDR3 sequence: CSARLGSGASYEQYF. The CDR3 region has the DNA TGCAGTGCTCGCTTGGGTTCGGGAGCATCCTACGAGCAGTACTTC.

The chain couples TRBV2 to TRBJ2-1; 9 nucleotides line up with TRBD2. Germline CDR1 and CDR2: SNHLY and FYNNEI. The V and J ends lost 8 bases and 7 bases, in that order; junction bases with no gene match: 6. The CDR3 has 13 amino acids. As DNA, the CDR3 is TGTGCCAGCTTTAGCGGGAGAAGGAATGAGCAGTTCTTC. Translated: CASFSGRRNEQFF.

This clonotype was seen more than once but under ten times. The chain is built from TRBV5-1 and TRBJ2-1; 14 bases fit TRBD2. In germline, CDR1 is SGHRS, CDR2 YFSETQ. The CDR3 sequence is 16 residues long. V lost 4 bases, J lost 4 bases, and 4 bases stayed unmatched. The CDR3 sequence: CASSAGLAGGYNEQFF. The CDR3 DNA reads as TGCGCCAGCAGCGCCGGACTAGCGGGAGGATACAATGAGCAGTTCTTC.

The gene calls are TRBV20-1 and TRBJ2-1; 11 bases fit TRBD2. After removal of 2 bases from V and 10 bases from J, the junction contained 10 bases not matched to a gene. CDR1 is DFQATT and CDR2 is SNEGSKA in the germline V gene (reference sequence). The CDR3 length is 15 residues. CDR3 region: CSARSSTSGIGEQFF. DNA for the CDR3: TGCAGTGCTAGATCATCGACTAGCGGGATCGGGGAGCAGTTCTTC.

This clonotype was recorded many times. The CDR3 DNA is TGTGCCAGCAGTTACTCGTTCAGGGGAACTTCCTACGAGCAGTACTTC. Amino acid sequence: CASSYSFRGTSYEQYF. This chain joins TRBV6-6 and TRBJ2-7; D may be TRBD1 (6 bases). The V end lost 0 bases, the J end lost 1 base, and 13 bases lay between the germline ends. Per germline, CDR1 MNHNY and CDR2 SVGAGI (reference sequence). The CDR3 consists of 16 residues.

The chain employs TRBV20-1 and TRBJ1-5, with TRBD1 matching 7 bases. The CDR3 is 15 amino acids. Germline V gene lookup returns CDR1 DFQATT and CDR2 SNEGSKA (reference sequence). Losses at the gene ends were 3 bases for V and 2 bases for J; bases not matched to a gene: 7. In DNA form, the CDR3 reads TGCAGTGCTAGTGGCGGGACAGCGGGCAATCAGCCCCAGCATTTT. This translates into CSASGGTAGNQPQHF.

A single count supports this clonotype. The chain combines TRBV5-1 with TRBJ1-1, with 7 bases aligning to TRBD1. The CDR3 has 14 amino acids. The V gene end was trimmed by 5 bases and the J gene end by 4 bases; junction bases not matched to a gene: 8. CDR1 SGHRS and CDR2 YFSETQ come from the germline V gene. CDR3 DNA: TGCGCCAGCAGGGAACAGGGGCTGGGCACTGAAGCTTTCTTT. This gives the protein CASREQGLGTEAFF.

The genes are TRBV6-1 and TRBJ2-5; the D gene could be TRBD1 or TRBD2 (5 bases each). V lost 5 bases, J lost 5 bases, and 18 bases lay in between. This CDR3 region has 15 residues. Germline V gene data show CDR1 as MNHNS and CDR2 as SASEGT. The CDR3 nucleotides read TGTGCCAGCAGTCAACGGGGCACAGGCAGGGAGACCCAGTACTTC. This codes for CASSQRGTGRETQYF.

This clonotype has ten or more counts. The gene calls are TRBV3-1 and TRBJ1-4; 9 bases agree with TRBD1. CDR3 length equals 15 residues. CDR1 and CDR2 from the germline V gene are LGHDT and YNNKEL (reference sequence). The J segment lost 10 bases and the V segment lost 5 bases, leaving 11 bases of the junction unmatched. CDR3 nucleotide sequence: TGTGCCAGCAGCGGGACAGGGATTCACGGTGGAAAACTGTTTTTT. This encodes CASSGTGIHGGKLFF.

V is TRBV6-1 and J is TRBJ2-2, with TRBD2 matching 8 bases. V lost 8 bases and J lost 3; bases outside the gene matches: 2. This CDR3 contains 13 residues. Germline V lookup: CDR1 MNHNS, CDR2 SASEGT. CDR3 nucleotide sequence: TGTGCCAGCGCACTAGCGGACACCGGGGAGCTGTTTTTT. Protein sequence: CASALADTGELFF.

Many counts were recorded for this clonotype. This rearrangement joins TRBV6-2 or TRBV6-3 to TRBJ2-1; TRBD2 aligns across 8 bases. V lost 8 bases to trimming and J lost 1 base; unmatched junction nucleotides: 7. CDR3 length: 15 residues. CDR1 and CDR2 (germline): MNHEY, SVGEGT. The CDR3 bases are TGTGCCAGCGCCTTAGCGGGACCATCCTACAATGAGCAGTTCTTC. This codes for CASALAGPSYNEQFF.

V and J are TRBV6-1 and TRBJ1-6, with D tentatively TRBD1 (5 bases). The CDR3 has 21 residues. Trimming removed 5 bases from V and 8 bases from J, with 34 bases in between. The germline V gene has CDR1 MNHNS and CDR2 SASEGT. The CDR3 bases are TGTGCCAGCAGTCCGACCCCAGGGAAGGGTTATGAGGGTATAATGGATTCACCCCTCCACTTT. Amino acid sequence: CASSPTPGKGYEGIMDSPLHF.

This clonotype has more than one count but fewer than ten. This chain uses TRBV20-1 with TRBJ2-1, with 9 bases that match TRBD2. Germline V gene lookup returns CDR1 DFQATT and CDR2 SNEGSKA (reference sequence). The CDR3 has 15 residues. V trimming: 6 bases; J trimming: 3 bases; junction bases outside the gene matches: 9. The CDR3 DNA sequence: TGCAGTGCCAGAACGACTAGCGGACACTACAATGAGCAGTTCTTC. This sequence encodes CSARTTSGHYNEQFF.

Regarding this clonotype: A much larger clone sits a single nucleotide away, making a read error possible. This rearrangement joins TRBV6-6 to TRBJ2-3; D remains ambiguous. The germline CDR1 and CDR2 sequences are MNHNY and SVGAGI (reference sequence). The CDR3 loop spans 12 amino acids. CDR3 sequence: CASSPLPDTQCF. CDR3 bases: TGTGCCAGCAGTCCACTGCCAGATACGCAGTGTTTT.

The chain links TRBV4-1 to TRBJ1-1; possible D gene TRBD1, 5 bases. The germline V gene encodes CDR1 MGHRA and CDR2 YSYEKL. CDR3 size: 15 residues. Trimming took off 0 bases at V and 4 bases at J, with 12 bases between the two ends. Here the CDR3 DNA reads TGCGCCAGCAGCCAAGATCCGGGGGTAGGCACTGAAGCTTTCTTT. Residues: CASSQDPGVGTEAFF.

This clonotype was seen ten or more times. The chain combines TRBV6-2 or TRBV6-3 with TRBJ2-2; TRBD2 matches at 8 bases. Per germline, CDR1 MNHEY and CDR2 SVGEGT. The CDR3 contains 14 residues. With V trimmed by 5 bases and J by 4 bases, 3 bases remained unmatched. The CDR3 reads CASSSGRSTGELFF. The CDR3 DNA follows: TGTGCCAGCAGTAGCGGGAGAAGCACCGGGGAGCTGTTTTTT.

Many counts were recorded for this clonotype. The chain joins TRBV6-2 or TRBV6-3 to TRBJ2-1, with 11 bases identical to TRBD2. The ends lost 7 bases at V and 5 bases at J; junction bases unmatched: 10. CDR3 size: 16 residues. From germline, CDR1 is MNHEY and CDR2 SVGEGT. This CDR3 reads CASTKRTSGPDNEQFF. For the CDR3, the DNA is TGTGCCAGCACCAAAAGGACTAGCGGGCCAGACAATGAGCAGTTCTTC.